A single sample gave rise to the 7 T cell receptor beta chains below, sequenced in a study of blood T cell repertoires in COVID-19. The data were produced by immunoSEQ multiplex PCR, yet TCRdb's version contains in-frame clones alone and is incomplete. The sample lists some 100,000 clones; roughly nine tenths were seen once. Sequenced input: peripheral blood. The receptors stem from a man in his fifties or sixties with acute or convalescent COVID-19.

The J gene is TRBJ1-4, the V gene TRBV30; D gene ambiguous. V lost 0 bases and J lost 7, with 9 bases in between. This CDR3 contains 13 residues. Germline CDR1 and CDR2: GTSNPN and SVGIG (reference sequence). CDR3 in amino acids: CAWSVLRFEKLFF. CDR3 DNA sequence: TGTGCCTGGAGTGTTTTGCGCTTTGAAAAACTGTTTTTT.

The chain is built from TRBV7-2 and TRBJ2-7; a possible D gene is TRBD1 (5 bases). From germline, CDR1 is SGHTA and CDR2 FQGNSA. The length of the CDR3 is 14 residues. Trimming took off 4 bases at V and 6 bases at J, with 16 bases between the two ends. CDR3 sequence: CASSSPQGWGEQYF. In nucleotides, the CDR3 is TGTGCCAGCAGCTCACCGCAGGGATGGGGCGAGCAGTACTTC. The full variable domain, in which reference TRBV7-2 and TRBJ2-7 provide the parts outside the CDR3, is GAGVSQSPSNKVTEKGKDVELRCDPISGHTALYWYRQSLGQGLEFLIYFQGNSAPDKSGLPSDRFSAERTGGSVSTLTIQRTQQEDSAVYLCASSSPQGWGEQYFGPGTRLTVT.

This chain links TRBV27 with TRBJ2-7, with 12 nucleotides matching TRBD1. The germline V gene encodes CDR1 MNHEY and CDR2 SMNVEV (reference sequence). The CDR3 loop spans 15 amino acids. Trimming cost V 7 bases and J 5 bases; bases outside gene matches: 9. The CDR3 loop reads CASNDPGTGGHEQYF. CDR3 bases: TGTGCCAGCAATGACCCCGGGACAGGGGGCCACGAGCAGTACTTC.

This clone was detected ten times or more. This sequence joins TRBV4-2 and TRBJ2-1, with 11 positions matching TRBD2. After removal of 1 base from V and 9 bases from J, the junction contained 5 bases not matched to a gene. The V gene's germline CDR1 is LGHNA and CDR2 YNFKEQ. The CDR3 runs 15 residues. CDR3 nucleotide sequence: TGTGCCAGCAGCCAAGTAGCGGGGGGGCCCGGTGAGCAGTTCTTC. This translates into CASSQVAGGPGEQFF.

Ten or more counts support this clone. V gene TRBV5-1 combines with J gene TRBJ1-4; 9 nucleotides agree with TRBD1. Germline trimming cut 3 bases from V and 8 bases from J; bases unmatched to any gene: 5. Germline V lookup: CDR1 SGHRS, CDR2 YFSETQ. The CDR3 spans 14 residues. This CDR3 is CASSSPGTGEKLFF. CDR3 nucleotides: TGCGCCAGCAGCTCTCCCGGGACAGGGGAAAAACTGTTTTTT. The full variable domain, in which reference TRBV5-1 and TRBJ1-4 provide the parts outside the CDR3, is KAGVTQTPRYLIKTRGQQVTLSCSPISGHRSVSWYQQTPGQGLQFLFEYFSETQRNKGNFPGRFSGRQFSNSRSEMNVSTLELGDSALYLCASSSPGTGEKLFFGSGTQLSVL.

The rearrangement links TRBV2 to TRBJ1-2, with D perhaps matching TRBD1 (5 bases). The CDR3 loop spans 15 amino acids. With 6 bases removed from V and 7 bases from J, the gap between germline ends came to 21 bases. Per germline, CDR1 SNHLY and CDR2 FYNNEI. CDR3 amino acids: CASRGMDTPLGGYTF. CDR3 bases: TGTGCCAGCAGGGGGATGGACACCCCCCTCGGTGGCTACACCTTC. The variable domain in full, completed from reference TRBV2 and TRBJ1-2, reads EPEVTQTPSHQVTQMGQEVILRCVPISNHLYFYWYRQILGQKVEFLVSFYNNEISEKSEIFDDQFSVERPDGSNFTLKIRSTKLEDSAMYFCASRGMDTPLGGYTFGSGTRLTVV.

This chain joins TRBV4-3 and TRBJ1-2; no clear D gene. The length of the CDR3 is 14 residues. Germline lookup yields CDR1 LGHNA and CDR2 YSLEER. The germline V and J ends were trimmed by 0 bases and 11 bases, with 16 bases remaining between them. The CDR3 sequence is CASSQERSVSWYTF. The DNA for the CDR3 is TGCGCCAGCAGCCAAGAGAGGTCGGTCAGTTGGTACACCTTC.